The subject of this entry is one T cell receptor (beta chain). This clone occurred once. Its antigen is currently not known. No qualities accompany the bases; no much larger clone lies one base away. Trimming takes 10 bases from V and 3 bases from J, and the germline ends sit 17 bases apart. CDR1 and CDR2 (SNHLY, FYNNEI) derive from the germline V gene. The CDR3 runs 14 amino acids, cysteine and phenylalanine included. Only CDR3 DNA remains: 42 bases, in frame from the first base. The cohort was made up of approximately 670 healthy bone marrow donors. At the time of sampling, all cohort members were nominally healthy, though unrecorded immune exposures were likely present. The donor was CMV seronegative and belonged to the group of 320 or so seronegative cohort members. A peripheral blood sample was collected from each donor, and TCR beta sequencing was performed on peripheral blood mononuclear cells. The Qiagen DNeasy Blood Extraction Kit was used to extract genomic DNA from the blood cell samples.

The sample is drawn from a study of cytomegalovirus exposure and HLA in healthy donors (dated by TCRdb to about 2017). The study in broad terms: In an earlier analysis of approximately 640 of the donors, 276 Gb of sequence data and 120 million or so unique TCR beta sequences from about 179 million T cells were reported. A later genetic analysis used genome-wide SNP genotypes for about 60% of the roughly 700 donors, treating that subset as a discovery cohort. Among 300 to 500 genotyped donors of the cohort, an average of approximately 240,000 unique TCR beta nucleotide sequences was sequenced per donor, of which about 20% were non-productive. Every repertoire in the discovery cohort had been generated on one and the same sequencing platform. Roughly 300 gigabases of sequencing data and around 90 million unique TCR sequences made up an early release that covered fewer than 650 HLA-typed donors. In a later analysis, previously published TCR beta repertoires from 666 donors were re-analyzed and high-resolution HLA genotyping was added so that TCR occurrence patterns could be studied. The study aimed to test whether signatures of past pathogen exposure could be identified by cataloging public T cell receptors. Alongside the repertoire data, information on donor age, sex, ethnicity and CMV serostatus was compiled. In addition to the first cohort of 500 to 850 subjects, a separate validation cohort of some 120 different subjects was used. The number of donors typed differed by locus, with roughly 629-640 for A, B, C, DRB1 and DQB1, 522 for DQA1, about 610 for DPA1, and roughly 450 for DPB1. To predict cytomegalovirus infection status, the study combined high-throughput TCR immunosequencing, statistical association of individual TCRs with disease status, and machine learning. In the later analysis, no new phenotypic data were used to find candidate immune exposures; instead, reliance was placed on TCR beta sequences and their occurrence across donors. Class I and class II HLA loci were covered by the typing at four-digit resolution. An earlier analysis of 500 to 750 of the donors applied high-throughput TCR beta sequencing to assess whether each TCR beta V gene segment acted as functional or pseudogenic. About five DR-DQ haplotypes were handled as single units for association and clustering because linkage in the cohort was strong. Using immunosequencing, the study profiled T cell repertoires from fewer than 850 subjects and related those repertoires to cytomegalovirus serostatus. The genetic ancestry cluster associated with self-reported Caucasian donors included over 80% of the roughly 400 genotyped donors. General findings and caveats noted by the study authors: The cohort was sequenced for TCR beta chains only, and without alpha or paired-chain data the features that could be detected were limited. Most CMV-associated TCR beta chains appeared to be HLA-restricted in a later analysis, and the HLA associations seemed to be driven largely by CMV exposure. Most TCR sequences were observed very rarely across donors, whereas some public TCRs were present in many individuals. In a later genetic analysis, a missense DCLRE1C variant was associated with V-gene and J-gene trimming of TCR beta chains, and the association was replicated in an independent cohort. Broadly in line with IMGT annotations, most TCR beta V segments showed up in productive rearrangements about 90% or about 30% of the time in an earlier analysis of under 700 of the donors. A cluster of highly shared sequence variants was judged likely to be a technical artifact of the sequencing pipeline. Correlated functional status among segregating V segments might be attributable to linkage disequilibrium, but an unknown experimental factor could not be ruled out. Assigning TCR associations to individual alleles was difficult when HLA alleles, especially DR and DQ, strongly co-occurred. The study listed over 150 TCR beta chains as associated with cytomegalovirus. In a later genetic analysis, fewer N-insertions in productive TCRs were reported among donors in an Asian-associated ancestry cluster than the approximately 670-donor mean. For the cohort, immune exposure information was limited to CMV serostatus. The authors suggested that the approach could potentially be extended to other disease states and immunological phenotypes. Roughly uniform sequencing depth across donors was assumed in presence/absence analyses, although this assumption may not hold. According to a later analysis, TCR association rates differed among HLA loci, with DRB1 alleles showing the most associated TCRs and HLA-C alleles showing the fewest. In both the original and validation cohorts, the classifier was reported to diagnose cytomegalovirus status with high specificity and sensitivity. Because HLA typing was missing for some donors at each locus, association tests included only the typed subset. Specific HLA alleles were associated with 18,000 or so TCR beta sequences at a false discovery rate of 0.05 in a later analysis. Some IMGT-functional V segments, including TRBV6-2 and TRBV6-3, could not be distinguished by the 87-base-pair reads and were therefore excluded. A few of the identified cytomegalovirus-associated TCR beta chains were confirmed in vitro to be specific for cytomegalovirus antigens. Because counts were too low, about 17 rarely observed V segments, including chromosome 9 orphons, were excluded from the earlier analysis of around 640 of the donors. According to a later analysis, parvovirus B19, influenza, CMV and Epstein-Barr virus appeared linked to several top co-occurrence clusters. In a later analysis, HLA-associated TCR beta chains showed more clonal expansion and lower generation probabilities than non-associated chains that were equally common. A further reported finding was that TCR beta sequences accurately predicted the HLA-A and HLA-B alleles for most subjects in the first cohort.

Libraries were prepared through the immunoSEQ multiplex PCR assay. For the multiplex PCR, a mixture combining 60 forward primers for TCR Vbeta segments and 13 reverse primers for TCR Jbeta segments was used. The CDR3 region of rearranged TCR beta genes was amplified from genomic DNA with a multiplex PCR assay. Amplified TCR beta libraries were sequenced as 87-base-pair reads on the Illumina HiSeq System. The study's processing was this. A later analysis counted about 80 million unique TCR beta chains across the 690 or so repertoires, and around 12 million of these chains were shared by at least two donors. Raw reads were error-corrected and collapsed into unique sequences by a nearest-neighbor algorithm in which closely related sequences were merged to remove PCR and sequencing errors. V, D and J gene segments were assigned by aligning CDR3 sequences to IMGT reference sequences. For a sequence to be retained, a match of at least six nucleotides was required to both a V gene segment and a J gene segment. Rearrangements were classified as productive when the CDR3 lacked stop codons and remained in frame with V and J, and all other rearrangements were classified as non-productive. Following IMGT convention, CDR3 was defined as the stretch from the second conserved V-encoded cysteine to the conserved J-encoded phenylalanine. In an earlier analysis of 500 to 650 of the donors, sequences lacking an unambiguous match to a single V gene segment were excluded. An earlier analysis of 587 of the donors classified V segments as functional when productive rearrangements were above 56.7% and as segregating when the standard deviation between donors was above 5%. A statistical classification framework was built for diagnosing cytomegalovirus status from the catalog of TCR beta chain sequences. In a later analysis, TCR nucleotide sequences were compared against IMGT/GENE-DB human TR gene sequences so that V and J genes could be assigned. A later analysis assigned CDR3 sequences and most-parsimonious VDJ recombination scenarios with the TCRdist pipeline. In a later analysis, each TCR beta chain was defined by its CDR3 amino acid sequence together with its V-gene family, and reads lacking a unique V-gene family were excluded. As a way to deal with suspected cross-contamination and a sequencing artifact, a later analysis dropped 500 to 700 nucleotide sequences that were highly shared and had low generation probability. A later analysis calculated a clonal expansion index for each public chain from normalized within-repertoire ranks of inferred template counts. In a later analysis, generation probabilities were computed with a VDJ recombination model fitted to out-of-frame rearrangements, and the resulting probabilities were checked against IGoR. In a later analysis, hypergeometric tests were used to score TCR-TCR, TCR-HLA and TCR-CMV co-occurrence, with a repertoire-size bias correction applied to TCR pairs. In a later analysis, false discovery rates were estimated by permuting HLA or CMV assignments 20 times. In a later analysis, co-occurring TCRs were grouped with DBSCAN, and TCRdist sequence similarity was added when clustering was performed within HLA-allele-positive subsets. For co-occurrence clustering, repertoires with fewer than 30,000 or more than 120,000 public chains were excluded, along with five repertoires with anomalous nucleotide sharing. The source is immuneACCESS, and TCRdb retained only in-frame sequences with V and J called. Part of the clones is not carried over; for the studies checked, unresolved V genes explain less than half of this, and the remainder is unexplained. Clone size and the V and J calls come from that table; the DNA yielded D and trimming. Here the sample has hundreds of thousands of clones; almost 85% occur a single time. In total, the top ten clones hold 0.58% of the sample.

The source is a woman in her thirties or forties in good health and CMV-seronegative. The specimen was PBMCs. The chain is encoded by TRBV2 joined to TRBJ2-3; TRBD2 is possibly the D segment (6 matching bases). The nucleotides are TGTGCCACAGGAGGGCTAGCGCTTACAGATACGCAGTATTTT. Protein translation: CATGGLALTDTQYF.